One and the same sample provided the 11 T cell receptor beta chains below, sequenced in a study of T cell clones after liver transplantation. The data were produced by immunoSEQ multiplex PCR, yet TCRdb's version contains in-frame clones alone and is incomplete. The sample yields more than 65,000 clones, about 88% seen once. Source: CD4+ T cells from blood, taken before liver transplant. Source of these receptors: a human donor who received a liver transplant.

This chain uses TRBV5-1 with TRBJ2-1; D perhaps matches TRBD1 (5 bases). The CDR3 contains 12 residues. Germline V gives CDR1 SGHRS, CDR2 YFSETQ. Here the CDR3 reads CASGQMGDEQFF. CDR3 in DNA: TGCGCTTCAGGACAAATGGGCGATGAGCAGTTCTTC.

The chain uses TRBV18 and TRBJ1-1; D call uncertain. Germline V gene lookup returns CDR1 KGHSH and CDR2 LQKENI. The CDR3 runs to 15 residues. Trimming cost V 0 bases and J 4 bases, with 12 bases left between them. The CDR3 region is CASSPPPTTGTEAFF. In DNA, the CDR3 is TGTGCCAGCTCACCACCGCCGACTACGGGCACTGAAGCTTTCTTT.

The chain recombines TRBV7-2 with TRBJ1-2; 8 nucleotides match TRBD1. Germline CDR1 and CDR2: SGHTA and FQGNSA. CDR3 length equals 15 residues. V lost 3 bases to trimming and J lost 0 bases; unmatched junction nucleotides: 3. This CDR3 reads CASSFGQGANYGYTF. DNA for the CDR3: TGTGCCAGCAGCTTCGGACAGGGAGCTAACTATGGCTACACCTTC.

The V call is TRBV14, the J call TRBJ1-5; possibly TRBD1 for D (5 bases). CDR3 size: 19 residues. Germline values: CDR1 SGHDN, CDR2 FVKESK. V dropped 9 bases and J dropped 9 bases, with 36 bases sitting between them. The CDR3 region is CASSDGPVKGLNRGRPQHF. The CDR3 DNA reads TGTGCCAGTTCGGACGGACCTGTCAAAGGACTTAATCGGGGCAGGCCCCAGCATTTT.

The chain joins TRBV7-8 to TRBJ2-3, with 7 bases fitting TRBD1. The ends lost 5 bases at V and 2 bases at J; junction bases unmatched: 10. The CDR3 loop spans 16 amino acids. CDR1 is SGHVS and CDR2 is FQNEAQ in the germline V gene. The CDR3 DNA reads TGTGCCAGCAGCCGAGACAGGGCCACGAACACAGATACGCAGTATTTT. The encoded protein is CASSRDRATNTDTQYF.

This chain joins TRBV28 and TRBJ1-1; no firm D call. The CDR3 has 12 amino acids. Germline V lookup: CDR1 MDHEN, CDR2 SYDVKM. Trimming shortened V by 4 bases and J by 5 bases, and 8 bases separated the two germline ends. The CDR3 is CASSSPLTEAFF. The CDR3 DNA sequence: TGTGCCAGCAGTTCCCCCCTGACTGAAGCTTTCTTT.

The rearrangement uses TRBV9 and TRBJ2-1, with D possibly being TRBD1 (6 bases). This CDR3 region has 14 residues. Trimming removed 0 bases from V and 6 bases from J, with 10 bases in between. CDR1 and CDR2 (germline): SGDLS, YYNGEE. The CDR3, as DNA: TGTGCCAGCAGCGTAGAGGGGGATTCCAATGAGCAGTTCTTC. It yields the protein CASSVEGDSNEQFF.

This chain uses TRBV19 with TRBJ1-1; 9 positions match TRBD1. The CDR3 runs to 16 residues. CDR1 is LNHDA, CDR2 SQIVND, per germline (reference sequence). Unmatched junction bases numbered 6, after V lost 3 bases and J lost 1 base. The CDR3 here is CASSIHPGQGNTEAFF. The CDR3, as DNA: TGTGCCAGTAGTATCCACCCGGGACAGGGGAACACTGAAGCTTTCTTT.

The chain recombines TRBV7-9 with TRBJ1-5; 12 bases are shared with TRBD1. V was pared by 1 base and J by 0 bases, with 7 bases of the junction left unmatched. The CDR3 consists of 19 residues. Germline values: CDR1 SEHNR, CDR2 FQNEAQ (reference sequence). CDR3 sequence (DNA): TGTGCCAGCAGCTTAGGTCCGGGACAGGGGGCTTATAGCAATCAGCCCCAGCATTTT. Translated, it gives CASSLGPGQGAYSNQPQHF.

This chain links TRBV6-6 with TRBJ1-5, with D unclear. Between the trimmed V and J ends, which lost 6 bases and 7 bases, there was a span of 7 bases. The CDR3 covers 11 residues. Germline CDR1 is MNHNY and CDR2 is SVGAGI (reference sequence). Here the CDR3 reads CASSEGQPQHF. The CDR3 DNA follows: TGTGCCAGCAGCGAAGGACAGCCCCAGCATTTT.

The rearrangement joins TRBV28 to TRBJ2-5; D is possibly TRBD1 (6 bases). The CDR3 spans 12 residues. From germline, CDR1 is MDHEN and CDR2 SYDVKM. Between the trimmed V and J ends, which lost 7 bases and 7 bases, there was a span of 13 bases. This CDR3 is CASTPLGGTQYF. CDR3 nucleotides: TGTGCCAGCACTCCATTAGGGGGGACCCAGTACTTC.